A selection of T cell receptor beta chains follows, all from one sample in a study of identical twins. TCRdb re-derived calls from the 5' RACE reads in MiXCR, one entry per CDR3 protein. The sample holds some 300,000 distinct CDR3 sequences; approximately 13% are singletons and the top ten take 7.2%. Separately, the same data were catalogued under a study of yellow fever vaccine responses in identical twins.

The sample comprised CD8+ T cells sorted from blood. The receptors were gathered from a woman younger than 35 in good health. The CDR3 runs from the conserved cysteine through the conserved F or W. The size field is filled for only some rows; it gives once, few, many or a size class.

clone_size | cdr3_length | j_call | v_call | cdr3_aa
many | 14 | TRBJ2-3 | TRBV29-1 | CSVEPAGETDTQYF
- | 14 | TRBJ1-2 | TRBV7-9 | CASSGRDSNYGYTF
few | 14 | TRBJ1-2 | TRBV13 | CASSLVSEVVGYTF
- | 19 | TRBJ2-1 | TRBV18 | CASADQPEVAGATYNEQFF
few | 15 | TRBJ1-1 | TRBV27 | CASSSRDTQGTEAFF
- | 16 | TRBJ2-7 | TRBV9 | CASSPLEGGFSYEQYF
many | 12 | TRBJ1-5 | TRBV4-1 | CASSQGNQPQHF
- | 15 | TRBJ1-4 | TRBV3-1 | CASSQELTANEKLFF
many | 15 | TRBJ2-1 | TRBV15 | CATSRDGGGQDEQFF
- | 17 | TRBJ2-2 | TRBV7-6 | CASSLAGPRDRAGELFF
- | 16 | TRBJ1-1 | TRBV4-1 | CASSQAGASMNTEAFF
- | 18 | TRBJ2-7 | TRBV3-1 | CASSHPPGRALGIYEQYF
few | 13 | TRBJ2-1 | TRBV19 | CATSDFSLNEQFF
many | 15 | TRBJ2-1 | TRBV3-1 | CASSSREALYNEQFF
- | 16 | TRBJ1-6 | TRBV4-1 | CASSQGPTGGGSPLHF
- | 12 | TRBJ2-1 | TRBV20-1 | CSASSGTDEQFF
- | 16 | TRBJ1-5 | TRBV6-1 | CASSESVRPGNQPQHF
few | 16 | TRBJ2-5 | TRBV13 | CASSSRDRTNQETQYF
few | 16 | TRBJ2-7 | TRBV10-3 | CAISEPAGGPSYEQYF
few | 16 | TRBJ1-1 | TRBV19 | CASSIDGQGMHTEAFF
many | 17 | TRBJ2-5 | TRBV11-2 | CASSSNLGTVSQETQYF
- | 16 | TRBJ2-7 | TRBV27 | CASSARLAASSYEQYF
- | 13 | TRBJ2-4 | TRBV12-3/TRBV12-4 | CASSFRVGDIQYF
- | 16 | TRBJ2-1 | TRBV11-2 | CASSWTTSGDYNEQFF
- | 15 | TRBJ2-1 | TRBV12-3/TRBV12-4 | CASISPASAYNEQFF
- | 15 | TRBJ2-1 | TRBV5-1 | CASRLGLAVDNEQFF
- | 16 | TRBJ2-3 | TRBV12-3/TRBV12-4 | CASSLASGIFAYTQYF
many | 16 | TRBJ1-1 | TRBV4-1 | CASSHPDRGMNTEAFF
- | 15 | TRBJ1-4 | TRBV12-3/TRBV12-4 | CASSRLRDSNEKLFF
- | 15 | TRBJ1-4 | TRBV13 | CASSIGRPYNEKLFF
few | 12 | TRBJ2-7 | TRBV12-3/TRBV12-4 | CASRGQDYEQYF
many | 11 | TRBJ2-1 | TRBV27 | CASGKLGRQFF
- | 14 | TRBJ2-4 | TRBV11-1 | CASSPLGYENIQYF
- | 13 | TRBJ2-7 | TRBV28 | CASNSQGRSEQYF
few | 13 | TRBJ2-1 | TRBV15 | CATSRDNPHEQFF
few | 14 | TRBJ1-5 | TRBV28 | CASSSGQGYQPQHF